This T cell receptor (beta chain) was profiled in a study of tumor-infiltrating lymphocytes in primary liver carcinoma (dated by TCRdb to the late 2010s). Study-wide context: The five patients, three men and two women aged 30 to 69 years, had hepatocellular carcinoma (four) or combined HCC and intrahepatic cholangiocarcinoma (one). Tumors of the five patients were stage T1-T3 N0M0 with maximum diameters of roughly 4.2 to 11 cm. Each sample produced about 3.5 to 8 million productive TCRbeta reads, and read depth showed no significant difference between tissue types. For each liver tumor, the study sampled five regions along with adjacent normal tissue and blood, and applied TCRbeta repertoire sequencing, expression microarrays and whole-exome sequencing. A total of roughly 35 specimens from 5 patients, comprising 25 or so tumor regions, 5 adjacent noncancerous liver tissues and 5 peripheral blood samples, were covered by TCRbeta repertoire sequencing. To link TCRbeta repertoire diversity with the local molecular phenotype, the 25 tumor region samples were profiled using Agilent mRNA microarrays. Technical replicate repertoires showed high reproducibility, with mean shared-clone rates about 0.92 and correlation coefficients above 0.98. Overall study results and their limits: Pairs of tumor regions showed greater repertoire overlap (mean 36%) than tumor-adjacent pairs (roughly 17%) or tumor-blood pairs (roughly 14%), which is consistent with antigen-driven expansion. The top 250 clones made up a significantly larger repertoire fraction in tumors than in blood (p = 0.039). Because only the TCR beta chain was sequenced and unpaired alpha chains were not captured, true repertoire diversity is likely underestimated. The study included only 4 to 6 patients, and the authors note findings should be validated in a larger study. Only about 7-24% of top clones were found in all five regions of a tumor, suggesting spatial heterogeneity of tumor-infiltrating T cells. Bulk unsorted samples precluded comparing CD4+ and CD8+ T cell repertoires.

As regards this clonotype: This receptor's antigen is unknown. No much larger clone exists at a distance of one base, and base qualities are not known.

Total RNA and DNA were co-extracted without cell sorting from approximately 20-30 mg of bulk tissue using the AllPrep DNA/RNA mini kit. A few patients with histopathologically diagnosed primary liver carcinoma underwent surgical resection in China between late 2015 and 2016. At the time of sampling, the patients were treatment-naive and had chronic HBV infection. Each tumor was sampled at five spatially separated regions: the superior, inferior, left-lateral and right-lateral poles and the tumor centre. More than 90% viable tumor cells were found by histology in every tumor sample. Pieces of fresh tumor and adjacent tissue were cut in half, with one half kept in RNAlater at -80 degrees C and the other half sent for histology. A constant-region primer and ProtoScript II reverse transcriptase were used to reverse-transcribe TCRbeta-specific cDNA from roughly 0.55 ug total RNA. TCRbeta libraries were built with three nested multiplex PCR rounds, a slightly modified ARM-PCR procedure. Sample barcodes and Illumina adapters were attached in a final 25-cycle PCR using Deep VentR polymerase. Before sequencing, amplicons between 200 and 500 bp were purified from gel using a QIAquick gel extraction kit. TCRbeta amplicons were sequenced on an Illumina HiSeq 2500 with 250-bp paired-end reads. On the authors' methods: Trimmomatic v0.33 was used to quality-trim the reads, and FLASH v1.2.11 was used to merge paired reads so that full CDR3 sequences could be recovered. V, D and J germline segments were assigned to the rearranged TCRbeta sequences using MiGEC v1.2.1b. Clonotype statistics, along with Shannon-Wiener diversity indices, were calculated using VDJtools v1.0.0. Except for diversity analysis, only each sample's 250 most abundant clonotypes were used in subsequent analyses to reduce sampling bias. TCRdb applied fastp at Q25 and MiXCR to the public reads, then kept only in-frame beta chains. Here each entry gathers all rows of one CDR3 protein and keeps the most common genes and DNA. TCRdb assigned the V and J calls; the authors' analysis was not used. Present in this sample are 70,000 to 75,000 distinct CDR3 sequences, 60% to 75% of which were seen just once. The ten largest clones add up to about a quarter of the sample.

This TCR was sampled from a man aged 40-49 years with primary liver carcinoma and hepatitis B virus infection. The sample taken for sequencing was liver tumor tissue from sampling region 4. In light of the paper, this sample's cell subset or site label describes: tumor region T4, right-lateral pole.

CDR3 protein: CASSSGTLGETQYF. The nucleotide sequence reads as follows: TGTGCCAGCAGCTCCGGGACCCTGGGAGAGACCCAGTACTTC. The V and J segments used are TRBV13 and TRBJ2-5; the D region may be TRBD1 or TRBD2, each matching 5 bases equally. CDR1 and CDR2, per the germline V gene (reference sequence), are PRHDT and FYEKMQ. CDR3 length: 14 amino acids, cysteine to phenylalanine. Only CDR3 DNA is held: 42 bases, read in frame from base 1. V is shortened by 4 bases, J by 4 bases, and the region joining them spans 13 bases.